This T cell receptor beta chain was sequenced for a study of T cells in Graves' hyperthyroidism and ophthalmopathy. The CDR3 covers 16 residues. The germline V gene encodes CDR1 SGDLS and CDR2 YYNGEE. V was shortened by 3 bases and J by 1 base, with 16 bases between the two germline ends. This clonotype was recorded a few times. The investigators amplified TCR beta CDR3 regions from RNA transcripts. The HTBI primer set was used in a first-round RT-PCR of the TCR CDR3. A single record per CDR3 protein comes from TCRdb applying MiXCR to the multiplex PCR reads. The sample yields around 300,000 distinct CDR3 sequences, about 25% seen once.

Specimen: blood. J is TRBJ1-1 and V is TRBV9, with D perhaps matching TRBD1 (6 bases). The clonotype was recovered from a middle-aged man with Graves' hyperthyroidism that later progressed to Graves' ophthalmopathy. This CDR3 is CASSALLHRANTEAFF. Here the CDR3 DNA reads TGTGCCAGCAGCGCCCTACTTCACAGGGCGAACACTGAAGCTTTCTTT.